This TCR beta chain appears in the sequencing data of a study of blood T cell repertoires in COVID-19. Study overall: Researchers got acute and convalescent COVID-19 samples from the United States, Italy and Spain.

Profiled with immunoSEQ multiplex PCR; TCRdb holds only in-frame clones, not every one. Of roughly 260,000 clones detected, around nine tenths appear once; the ten largest clones hold approximately 9.8%. CDR3 length: 14 amino acids. Germline CDR1 SGHTA, CDR2 FQGNSA. Trimming took 7 bases from V and 4 from J, leaving 16 bases between them. The sequencing input was peripheral blood. The chain combines TRBV7-2 with TRBJ1-2, with a tentative D call TRBD1 (6 bases). The clonotype was recovered from a man aged 35-49 years who had recovered from COVID-19. In DNA, the CDR3 is TGTGCCAGCACCCGTCAGGGGCGTTTCTATGGCTACACCTTC. Amino acid sequence: CASTRQGRFYGYTF.